The 20 T cell receptor beta chains below were found in one sample sequenced in a study of shared clonotypes between healthy human individuals. The assay was immunoSEQ multiplex PCR, and TCRdb's table has in-frame clones only and misses some. The sample has approximately 2.4 million clones, 95% seen once; the top ten hold approximately 0.13%. Specimen: naive CD4+ T cells sorted from blood. Subset described: CD45RA+ positively selected. The receptors stem from a man aged 18 to 30 in good health.

The V call is TRBV2, the J call TRBJ1-3; 7 positions match TRBD1. Germline V gene sequence: CDR1 SNHLY, CDR2 FYNNEI. CDR3 length: 16 amino acids. Unmatched junction bases numbered 4, after V lost 0 bases and J lost 2 bases. CDR3 bases: TGTGCCAGCAGTGAAGCGGGACAGAGCACTGGAAACACCATATATTTT. As protein: CASSEAGQSTGNTIYF.

Comments on this clone: This same CDR3 is encoded by further DNA sequences in the sample. The chain has TRBV5-1 and TRBJ2-2; 8 bases are a match to TRBD1. Trimming took 4 bases from V and 3 from J; bases not matched to a gene: 5. The CDR3 consists of 15 residues. Germline loops: CDR1 SGHRS, CDR2 YFSETQ. CDR3 coding DNA: TGCGCCAGCAGCCCGACAGGGGCGGACACCGGGGAGCTGTTTTTT. Translation gives CASSPTGADTGELFF.

The V gene is TRBV5-4, the J gene TRBJ2-7, with D uncertain. This CDR3 has 14 residues. The V and J ends lost 5 bases and 5 bases respectively, with 17 bases between them. Germline CDR1 reads SGHNT; CDR2 reads YYREEE (reference sequence). In DNA form, the CDR3 reads TGTGCCAGCAGTTCCGTGACGGTAAGCGACGAGCAGTACTTC. Protein sequence: CASSSVTVSDEQYF.

This chain joins TRBV30 and TRBJ1-6, with unresolved D. Germline V gene sequence: CDR1 GTSNPN, CDR2 SVGIG (reference sequence). The CDR3 consists of 12 residues. Trimming took off 4 bases at V and 9 bases at J, with 10 bases between the two ends. The CDR3 reads CAWTQPGSPLHF. The CDR3 DNA reads as TGTGCCTGGACGCAGCCCGGTTCACCCCTCCACTTT.

The genes are TRBV6-1 and TRBJ1-2; 10 bases are shared with TRBD1. The germline CDR1 and CDR2 sequences are MNHNS and SASEGT. This CDR3 spans 14 amino acids. CDR3 sequence (DNA): TGTGCTTCTGAGGGACAGGGGCGTATCCATGGCTACACCTTC. This gives the protein CASEGQGRIHGYTF.

This clone was found once. This chain links TRBV29-1 with TRBJ2-4; unclear D gene. CDR3 length: 13 residues. The germline CDR1 and CDR2 sequences are SQVTM and ANQGSEA. Trimming stripped 1 base from V and 3 bases from J, with 7 bases between. The CDR3 DNA follows: TGCAGCGTTGAAGCGGAATACAAAAACATTCAGTACTTC. Residues: CSVEAEYKNIQYF.

V is TRBV15 and J is TRBJ1-3; D is ambiguous. V lost 0 bases to trimming and J lost 3 bases, with 6 bases between them. Germline-derived CDR1 and CDR2 are LNHNV and YYDKDF (reference sequence). The CDR3 length is 14 residues. CDR3 in amino acids: CATSRDRFGNTIYF. The CDR3 region has the DNA TGTGCCACCAGCAGAGATCGGTTTGGAAACACCATATATTTT. Full variable domain (missing parts from reference TRBV15 and TRBJ1-3): DAMVIQNPRYQVTQFGKPVTLSCSQTLNHNVMYWYQQKSSQAPKLLFHYYDKDFNNEADTPDNFQSRRPNTSFCFLDIRSPGLGDTAMYLCATSRDRFGNTIYFGEGSWLTVV.

This chain connects TRBV6-6 to TRBJ1-1, with a weak D call TRBD1 (6 bases). The length of the CDR3 is 13 residues. Between the trimmed V and J ends, which lost 5 bases and 4 bases, there was a span of 11 bases. Germline CDR1 reads MNHNY; CDR2 reads SVGAGI (reference sequence). Here the CDR3 reads CASSAQGSTEAFF. CDR3 nucleotide sequence: TGTGCCAGCAGTGCCCAGGGGAGCACTGAAGCTTTCTTT.

The gene calls are TRBV30 and TRBJ2-1; 9 bases match TRBD2. From germline, CDR1 is GTSNPN and CDR2 SVGIG (reference sequence). The CDR3 covers 15 residues. V was clipped by 3 bases and J by 6 bases; unmatched bases: 9. DNA of the CDR3: TGTGCCTGGAGGTCTAGCGGGACCTATAGCAATGAGCAGTTCTTC. It translates to CAWRSSGTYSNEQFF.

The chain is built from TRBV6-7 and TRBJ1-3; D uncertain. TRBV6-7 is given ORF status, its function remaining uncertain. The CDR3 is made up of 17 amino acids. The V end was cut by 0 bases, the J end by 2 bases, with 14 bases between. The CDR3 loop reads CASSYSPYRTAGNTIYF. The CDR3, as DNA: TGTGCCAGCAGTTACTCCCCCTACAGAACAGCTGGAAACACCATATATTTT.

The count of this clone is one. The V and J genes are TRBV7-6 and TRBJ2-7; perhaps D is TRBD1 or TRBD2 (5 bases each). CDR3 size: 15 residues. V lost 4 bases, J lost 4 bases, and 17 bases lay in between. The germline V gene encodes CDR1 SGHVS and CDR2 FNYEAQ. CDR3 amino acids: CASSSHTGTEYEQYF. DNA for the CDR3: TGTGCCAGCAGCTCGCACACCGGGACCGAGTACGAGCAGTACTTC.

The V call is TRBV9, the J call TRBJ2-6; D remains ambiguous. The CDR3 is 14 amino acids. The germline gives CDR1 SGDLS, CDR2 YYNGEE. The V end lost 0 bases, the J end lost 7 bases, and 8 bases lay between the germline ends. CDR3 nucleotide sequence: TGTGCCAGCAGCGTAGGACCTGAAGCCAACGTCCTGACTTTC. Translation gives CASSVGPEANVLTF. Full variable domain (outside the CDR3, taken from reference TRBV9 and TRBJ2-6): DSGVTQTPKHLITATGQRVTLRCSPRSGDLSVYWYQQSLDQGLQFLIQYYNGEERAKGNILERFSAQQFPDLHSELNLSSLELGDSALYFCASSVGPEANVLTFGAGSRLTVL.

V gene TRBV5-3 combines with J gene TRBJ1-5; D is undetermined. TRBV5-3 is identified as an open reading frame with a role that is uncertain. The ends were cut back, 0 bases at V and 4 bases at J, with 11 bases in the middle. The length of the CDR3 is 15 residues. The CDR3 DNA is TGTGCCAGAAGCTTGGTTTACGAAGCGAATCAGCCCCAGCATTTT. Encoded protein: CARSLVYEANQPQHF.

The rearrangement links TRBV11-2 to TRBJ1-1, with 7 nucleotides matching TRBD1. The CDR3 is made up of 16 amino acids. The ends lost 3 bases at V and 2 bases at J; junction bases unmatched: 9. Germline lookup yields CDR1 SGHAT and CDR2 FQNNGV. This CDR3 is CASSLGQGVRNTEAFF. CDR3 coding DNA: TGTGCCAGCAGCTTGGGGCAGGGGGTGAGAAACACTGAAGCTTTCTTT. Drawing the rest from reference TRBV11-2 and TRBJ1-1, the complete variable domain is EAGVAQSPRYKIIEKRQSVAFWCNPISGHATLYWYQQILGQGPKLLIQFQNNGVVDDSQLPKDRFSAERLKGVDSTLKIQPAKLEDSAVYLCASSLGQGVRNTEAFFGQGTRLTVV.

The chain has TRBV18 and TRBJ1-1; D is uncertain. V dropped 5 bases and J dropped 1 base, with 8 bases sitting between them. This CDR3 is built from 13 residues. Germline-derived CDR1 and CDR2 are KGHSH and LQKENI. CDR3: CASSTLKNTEAFF. The CDR3, as DNA: TGTGCCAGCTCAACGCTCAAGAACACTGAAGCTTTCTTT.

As to this clone: A single base separates this from a much larger clone, so it may be a read error. This specimen includes other DNA sequences encoding the same CDR3. The chain has TRBV5-4 and TRBJ2-5; no reliable D call. CDR1 is SGHNT and CDR2 is YYREEE in the germline V gene (reference sequence). Between the trimmed V and J ends, which lost 4 bases and 3 bases, there was a span of 4 bases. The CDR3 consists of 11 residues. In DNA form, the CDR3 reads TGTGCCAGCAGCCTAGAAGAGACCCAGTACTTC. It codes for CASSLEETQYF.

The chain is built from TRBV4-1 and TRBJ2-5, with 11 bases fitting TRBD2. J was trimmed by 5 bases and V by 1 base; bases with no gene match: 6. CDR1 MGHRA and CDR2 YSYEKL come from the germline V gene. This CDR3 spans 16 amino acids. CDR3: CASSQGISGGAETQYF. The CDR3 DNA reads TGCGCCAGCAGCCAAGGAATTAGCGGGGGGGCGGAGACCCAGTACTTC.

CDR3 sequence (DNA): TGTGCCTGGATGACAGGAGGCAATTCACCCCTCCACTTT. This encodes CAWMTGGNSPLHF. This chain uses TRBV30 with TRBJ1-6; the D gene is possibly TRBD1 (6 bases). The CDR3 has 13 residues. Germline V gene lookup returns CDR1 GTSNPN and CDR2 SVGIG (reference sequence). Between the trimmed V and J ends, which lost 4 bases and 7 bases, there was a span of 11 bases.

The chain links TRBV7-2 to TRBJ2-2; D not resolved. Deletions cut 6 bases from V and 6 bases from J, with 11 bases between. Germline V gene lookup returns CDR1 SGHTA and CDR2 FQGNSA. This CDR3 is 13 amino acids long. The CDR3, as DNA: TGTGCCAGCAGTAGGTACGGTTCCGGGGAGCTGTTTTTT. This codes for CASSRYGSGELFF. Looking up the rest from reference TRBV7-2 and TRBJ2-2 gives the full variable domain: GAGVSQSPSNKVTEKGKDVELRCDPISGHTALYWYRQSLGQGLEFLIYFQGNSAPDKSGLPSDRFSAERTGGSVSTLTIQRTQQEDSAVYLCASSRYGSGELFFGEGSRLTVL.

The chain carries TRBV15 and TRBJ1-1, with 8 nucleotides matching TRBD1. The germline gives CDR1 LNHNV, CDR2 YYDKDF (reference sequence). The CDR3 sequence is 15 residues long. V was clipped by 3 bases and J by 2 bases; unmatched bases: 5. CDR3 region: CATSSWTGKNTEAFF. Here the CDR3 DNA reads TGTGCCACCAGCAGTTGGACAGGGAAAAACACTGAAGCTTTCTTT.